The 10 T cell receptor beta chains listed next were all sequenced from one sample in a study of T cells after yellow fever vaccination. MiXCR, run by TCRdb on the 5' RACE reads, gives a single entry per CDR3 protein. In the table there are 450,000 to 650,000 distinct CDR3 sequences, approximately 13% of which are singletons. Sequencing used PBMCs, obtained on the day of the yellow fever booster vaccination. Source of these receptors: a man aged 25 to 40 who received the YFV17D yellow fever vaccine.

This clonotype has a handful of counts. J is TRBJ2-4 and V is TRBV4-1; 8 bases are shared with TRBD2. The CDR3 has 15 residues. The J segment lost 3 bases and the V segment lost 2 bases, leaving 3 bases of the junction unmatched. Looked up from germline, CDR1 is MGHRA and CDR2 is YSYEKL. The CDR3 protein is CASSQTGTSKNIQYF. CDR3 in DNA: TGCGCCAGCAGCCAAACCGGGACTAGCAAAAACATTCAGTACTTC.

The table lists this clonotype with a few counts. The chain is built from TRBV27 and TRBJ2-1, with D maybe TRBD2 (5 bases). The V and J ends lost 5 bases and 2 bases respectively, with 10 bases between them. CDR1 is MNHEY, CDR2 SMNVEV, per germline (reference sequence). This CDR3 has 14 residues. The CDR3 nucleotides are TGTGCCAGCAGTAAAAGCGGAACCTACAATGAGCAGTTCTTC. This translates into CASSKSGTYNEQFF.

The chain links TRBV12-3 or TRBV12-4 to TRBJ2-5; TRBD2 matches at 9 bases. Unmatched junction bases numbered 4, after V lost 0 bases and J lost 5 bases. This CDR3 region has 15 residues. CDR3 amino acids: CASSLALSGGETQYF. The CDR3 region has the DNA TGTGCCAGCAGTTTAGCTCTTAGCGGGGGCGAGACCCAGTACTTC.

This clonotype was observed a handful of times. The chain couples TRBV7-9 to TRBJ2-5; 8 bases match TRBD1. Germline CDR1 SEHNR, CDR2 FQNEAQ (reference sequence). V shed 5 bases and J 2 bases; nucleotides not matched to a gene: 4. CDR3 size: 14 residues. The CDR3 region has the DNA TGTGCCAGCAGCCGACAGGGGTGGCAAGAGACCCAGTACTTC. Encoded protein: CASSRQGWQETQYF.

The CDR3, as DNA: TGTGCCAGCAGCACCAGCGGGAGAAGGTCCTACGAGCAGTACTTC. Encoded protein: CASSTSGRRSYEQYF. The chain is built from TRBV7-9 and TRBJ2-7; 8 nucleotides align to TRBD2. J lost 1 base, V lost 5 bases, and 7 bases had no gene match. Germline loops: CDR1 SEHNR, CDR2 FQNEAQ (reference sequence). The CDR3 runs to 15 residues.

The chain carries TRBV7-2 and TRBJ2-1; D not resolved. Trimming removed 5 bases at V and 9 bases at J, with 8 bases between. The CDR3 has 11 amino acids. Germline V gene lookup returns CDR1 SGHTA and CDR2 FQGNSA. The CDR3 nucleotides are TGTGCCAGCAGCCCAAAGGGTGAGCAGTTCTTC. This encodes CASSPKGEQFF.

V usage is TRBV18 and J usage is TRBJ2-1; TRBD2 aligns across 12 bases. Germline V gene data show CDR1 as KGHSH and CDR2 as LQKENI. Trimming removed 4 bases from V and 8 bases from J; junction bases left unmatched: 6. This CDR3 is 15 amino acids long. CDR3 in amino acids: CASSRTSGNRDEQFF. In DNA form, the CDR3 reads TGTGCCAGCTCACGGACTAGCGGGAACCGTGATGAGCAGTTCTTC.

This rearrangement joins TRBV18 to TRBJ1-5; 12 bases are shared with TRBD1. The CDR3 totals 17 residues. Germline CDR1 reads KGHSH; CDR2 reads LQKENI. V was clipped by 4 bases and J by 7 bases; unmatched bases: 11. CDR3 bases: TGTGCCAGCTCACGGGGGACAGGGGGCGCGTCTCCCCAGCCCCAGCATTTT. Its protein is CASSRGTGGASPQPQHF.

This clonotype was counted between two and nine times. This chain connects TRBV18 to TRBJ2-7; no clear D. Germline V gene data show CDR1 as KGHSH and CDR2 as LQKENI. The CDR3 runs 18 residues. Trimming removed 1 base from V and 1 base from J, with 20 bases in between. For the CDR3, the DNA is TGTGCCAGCTCACCACGAGCGCGGACGTGGGGAAAGTCCTACGAGCAGTACTTC. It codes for CASSPRARTWGKSYEQYF.

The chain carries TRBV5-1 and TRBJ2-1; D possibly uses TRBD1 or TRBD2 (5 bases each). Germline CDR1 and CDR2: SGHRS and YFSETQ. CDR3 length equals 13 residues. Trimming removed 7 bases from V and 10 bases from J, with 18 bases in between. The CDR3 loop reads CASGSGTSGEQFF. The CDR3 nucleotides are TGCGCCAGCGGCTCCGGGACCTCGGGGGAGCAGTTCTTC.